This note documents a single T cell receptor (beta chain) sequence. This sample is part of a study of blood T cell repertoires in COVID-19. Overall study context: In each case, the material was cDNA or gDNA derived from T cells, B-cell-depleted T cells, or PBMCs.

Profiled with immunoSEQ multiplex PCR; TCRdb holds only in-frame clones, not every one. The top ten clones hold 7.1% of a sample with about 360,000 clones, 80% to 90% of them seen once. Losses at the gene ends were 5 bases for V and 7 bases for J; bases not matched to a gene: 17. From germline, CDR1 is MNHEY and CDR2 SMNVEV (reference sequence). The CDR3 has 16 amino acids. The sequence derives from a woman in her sixties with COVID-19, enrolled during active disease. The specimen was peripheral blood. The chain uses TRBV27 and TRBJ2-7; 7 positions agree with TRBD1. The CDR3 here is CASSLNFGDRAREQYF. For the CDR3, the DNA is TGTGCCAGCAGTCTAAATTTTGGAGACAGGGCAAGGGAGCAGTACTTC.